These 23 T cell receptor beta chains share one sample of origin, sequenced in a study of T cells expressing NK-cell markers. TCRdb reanalyzed the 5' RACE reads, giving one entry per CDR3 protein sequence and no DNA. This table holds around 110,000 distinct CDR3 sequences. Material for sequencing was blood T cells: a sorted CD56 or NKG2C T cell subset, CD4+ or CD8+ T cells, or bulk PBMC T cells (not recorded which). These receptors originate from a woman between 18 and 75 years old in good health.

The V call is TRBV15, the J call TRBJ1-1. CDR3 length: 14 amino acids. Germline V gene lookup returns CDR1 LNHNV and CDR2 YYDKDF (reference sequence). The CDR3 is CATSRDGWETEAFF.

This chain connects TRBV14 to TRBJ1-2. Germline V lookup: CDR1 SGHDN, CDR2 FVKESK. The CDR3 contains 13 residues. This CDR3 is CASSLRPYYGYTF.

This chain connects TRBV2 to TRBJ2-1; lacking DNA, the TRBD2 call made by TCRdb goes unchecked. Germline V CDR1 and CDR2: SNHLY, FYNNEI. This CDR3 is built from 15 residues. The CDR3 is CASSGLAGGLNEQFF.

V and J are TRBV4-2 and TRBJ1-1. The CDR3 has 14 amino acids. The germline V gene has CDR1 LGHNA and CDR2 YNFKEQ. The CDR3: CASSPNSGNTEAFF.

The V call is TRBV7-7, the J call TRBJ1-5; TCRdb gives TRBD1 as the D gene, but with no DNA this cannot be confirmed. Looked up from germline, CDR1 is SSHAT and CDR2 is FNYEAQ (reference sequence). The CDR3 has 15 residues. CDR3 sequence reads: CASSLAGQGVQPQHF.

The chain has TRBV7-2 and TRBJ1-3. CDR1 SGHTA and CDR2 FQGNSA come from the germline V gene. This CDR3 comprises 12 residues. The CDR3 loop is CASSLVRNTIYF.

CDR3 sequence reads: CASSALQQENTGELFF. The gene calls are TRBV9 and TRBJ2-2; TCRdb's assignment of TRBD1 cannot be checked, as there is no DNA. Germline-derived CDR1 and CDR2 are SGDLS and YYNGEE. The CDR3 runs 16 residues.

The genes are TRBV12-3 or TRBV12-4 and TRBJ2-5; as DNA is missing, the TRBD2 call by TCRdb cannot be tested. The CDR3 is made up of 15 amino acids. The CDR3 loop reads CASSLFQKLAGAPEF.

The chain combines TRBV4-3 with TRBJ2-2. CDR3 length: 14 amino acids. Germline values: CDR1 LGHNA, CDR2 YSLEER. The CDR3 here is CASSLAVNTGELFF.

The genes are TRBV10-2 and TRBJ2-1; TCRdb's D call of TRBD2 is untestable without DNA. There are 15 residues in the CDR3. CDR1 WSHSY and CDR2 SAAADI come from the germline V gene. The CDR3 loop is CASSPGLSSYNEQFF.

The rearrangement links TRBV29-1 to TRBJ2-7; TCRdb names TRBD1, which stays unverified in the absence of DNA. The CDR3 spans 16 residues. In germline, CDR1 is SQVTM, CDR2 ANQGSEA. CDR3 amino acids: CSVEGTGRHHSYEQYF.

This sequence joins TRBV5-4 and TRBJ2-3; no DNA is available, so the TRBD2 call from TCRdb remains unchecked. Germline V gene data show CDR1 as SGHNT and CDR2 as YYREEE (reference sequence). The CDR3 is made up of 19 amino acids. The CDR3 sequence is CASSLVPLLAGGTTDTQYF.

The gene calls are TRBV9 and TRBJ2-3; TCRdb designates TRBD1, a call that cannot be tested without DNA. Germline V gene data show CDR1 as SGDLS and CDR2 as YYNGEE. The CDR3 totals 14 residues. The CDR3 is CASSVGRGPDTQYF.

The rearrangement joins TRBV3-1 to TRBJ2-2; TCRdb calls TRBD1, which cannot be checked without DNA. The CDR3 runs to 16 residues. Per the germline V gene, CDR1 is LGHDT and CDR2 is YNNKEL (reference sequence). CDR3 region: CASSTSGTGVTGELFF.

The chain is built from TRBV30 and TRBJ1-1; TCRdb outputs TRBD1, but without DNA this stays unchecked. The CDR3 length is 11 residues. The germline CDR1 and CDR2 sequences are GTSNPN and SVGIG (reference sequence). CDR3 amino acids: CAWSAGPEAFF.

The CDR3 loop is CASSYLYGYTF. The rearrangement uses TRBV12-3 or TRBV12-4 and TRBJ1-2. This CDR3 has 11 amino acids.

This chain connects TRBV12-3 or TRBV12-4 to TRBJ2-1. The CDR3 is 14 residues long. The CDR3 loop reads CASSLASPYNEQFF.

V usage is TRBV5-1 and J usage is TRBJ2-1; the D gene TCRdb calls, TRBD2, cannot be checked with no DNA. This CDR3 spans 12 amino acids. CDR1 SGHRS and CDR2 YFSETQ come from the germline V gene. The CDR3 is CASSLLADEQFF.

The gene calls are TRBV7-9 and TRBJ1-2. The CDR3 loop spans 16 amino acids. Germline V gives CDR1 SEHNR, CDR2 FQNEAQ (reference sequence). The CDR3 protein is CASTSPGPRSPYGYTF.

This rearrangement joins TRBV6-2 or TRBV6-3 to TRBJ1-5. The CDR3 length is 12 residues. The germline V gene has CDR1 MNHEY and CDR2 SVGEGT. The CDR3 protein is CASSKGDQPQHF.

The V call is TRBV9, the J call TRBJ2-7; TCRdb's assignment of TRBD1 cannot be checked, as there is no DNA. The CDR3 has 13 amino acids. Germline lookup yields CDR1 SGDLS and CDR2 YYNGEE. The CDR3 protein is CASSMGQTYEQYF. The full variable domain, completed using reference TRBV9 and TRBJ2-7, is DSGVTQTPKHLITATGQRVTLRCSPRSGDLSVYWYQQSLDQGLQFLIQYYNGEERAKGNILERFSAQQFPDLHSELNLSSLELGDSALYFCASSMGQTYEQYFGPGTRLTVT.

This chain joins TRBV29-1 and TRBJ2-3. The CDR3 has 14 residues. Germline CDR1 SQVTM, CDR2 ANQGSEA. The CDR3 loop is CSVDLGVATDTQYF.

The rearrangement links TRBV12-3 or TRBV12-4 to TRBJ2-7; absent DNA, TCRdb's TRBD1 call cannot be checked. The CDR3 is 18 amino acids. CDR3 loop: CASSLSGPDILGTYEQYF.